A single sample is the source of the 9 T cell receptor beta chains below, sequenced in a study of T cell responses to AZD1222 COVID-19 vaccine. Sequencing was performed with immunoSEQ multiplex PCR; in TCRdb, only in-frame clones are kept and a portion is missing. The sample has tens of thousands of clones, 65% to 90% seen once; the top ten hold roughly 19%. The sample was peripheral blood, taken on day 0 of AZD1222 vaccination. All receptors derive from an adult in good health.

This chain links TRBV7-9 with TRBJ1-6; no reliable D call. There are 17 residues in the CDR3. CDR1 is SEHNR, CDR2 FQNEAQ, per germline (reference sequence). Between the trimmed V and J ends, which lost 5 bases and 9 bases, there was a span of 23 bases. CDR3 sequence (DNA): TGTGCCAGCAGCCCAAAACCGGACGGACCGCGTTCTTCACCCCTCCACTTT. It translates to CASSPKPDGPRSSPLHF. The whole variable domain, remainder taken from reference TRBV7-9 and TRBJ1-6, is DTGVSQNPRHKITKRGQNVTFRCDPISEHNRLYWYRQTLGQGPEFLTYFQNEAQLEKSRLLSDRFSAERPKGSFSTLEIQRTEQGDSAMYLCASSPKPDGPRSSPLHFGNGTRLTVT.

The chain joins TRBV9 to TRBJ2-3, with 9 bases fitting TRBD2. V dropped 3 bases and J dropped 0; count of bases not matched to a gene: 17. This CDR3 comprises 20 residues. Germline loops: CDR1 SGDLS, CDR2 YYNGEE. This chain's CDR3 is CASSGELFKGAGGSTDTQYF. The CDR3, as DNA: TGTGCCAGCAGCGGAGAGCTTTTCAAGGGAGCGGGGGGAAGCACAGATACGCAGTATTTT.

V usage is TRBV6-5 and J usage is TRBJ1-2, with a tentative D call TRBD1 (5 bases). Trimming cost V 4 bases and J 6 bases, with 15 bases left between them. This CDR3 contains 14 residues. CDR1 is MNHEY, CDR2 SVGAGI, per germline. The DNA of the CDR3 is TGTGCCAGCAGTTCCCTTGACAGTGTTGATGGCTACACCTTC. Translation: CASSSLDSVDGYTF.

This clone was detected only once. The chain couples TRBV7-9 to TRBJ1-2, with a weak D call TRBD1 (6 bases). Deletions cut 2 bases from V and 4 bases from J, with 11 bases between. This CDR3 is 14 amino acids long. Germline assignment: CDR1 SEHNR and CDR2 FQNEAQ (reference sequence). CDR3 sequence reads: CASSLQGISYGYTF. The CDR3 DNA is TGTGCCAGCAGCTTACAGGGGATCAGCTATGGCTACACCTTC.

The genes are TRBV25-1 and TRBJ1-6; D is possibly TRBD1 (5 bases). Germline values: CDR1 MGHDK, CDR2 SYGVNS. The length of the CDR3 is 14 residues. V was cut by 6 bases and J by 5 bases, with 11 bases left in between. The CDR3 loop reads CASSLGGDNSPLHF. The CDR3, as DNA: TGTGCCAGCAGCCTTGGAGGGGATAATTCACCCCTCCACTTT.

The CDR3 loop is CSASPPGYTF. The DNA for the CDR3 is TGCAGTGCCAGCCCCCCTGGCTACACCTTC. The rearrangement joins TRBV20-1 to TRBJ1-2; D remains unclear. Trimming took off 6 bases at V and 7 bases at J, with 9 bases between the two ends. Germline V gene data show CDR1 as DFQATT and CDR2 as SNEGSKA (reference sequence). The CDR3 contains 10 residues.

The J gene is TRBJ1-3, the V gene TRBV7-2, with D hard to call. The CDR3 sequence is 14 residues long. From germline, CDR1 is SGHTA and CDR2 FQGNSA. V was pared by 5 bases and J by 2 bases, with 10 bases between. CDR3 DNA: TGTGCCAGCAGCCCCCGGATAACTGGAAACACCATATATTTT. Translated, it gives CASSPRITGNTIYF.

This chain connects TRBV5-1 to TRBJ2-1, with D perhaps matching TRBD1 (5 bases). The CDR3 is 14 amino acids. CDR1 and CDR2 (germline): SGHRS, YFSETQ. V shed 5 bases and J shed 7 bases, with 16 bases lying between them. The CDR3 region is CASRDGRALNEQFF. The CDR3 DNA is TGCGCCAGCAGAGATGGCAGGGCATTAAATGAGCAGTTCTTC.

This chain connects TRBV25-1 to TRBJ1-5, with D uncertain. This CDR3 is 13 amino acids long. V was trimmed by 3 bases and J by 5 bases, leaving 8 bases between them. The germline V gene encodes CDR1 MGHDK and CDR2 SYGVNS. The CDR3 loop is CASSDRSYQPQHF. The CDR3 DNA is TGTGCCAGCAGTGATCGGTCATATCAGCCCCAGCATTTT.